A selection of T cell receptor beta chains follows, all from one sample in a study of cytomegalovirus exposure and HLA in healthy donors. Assay used: immunoSEQ multiplex PCR; TCRdb lists only in-frame clones, some missing. The table shows fewer than 150,000 clones, with 75% to 80% occurring only once. Sequencing was carried out using PBMCs. The receptors were gathered from a woman aged 50 to 60 in good health and CMV-seronegative. Both conserved end residues are part of each CDR3. The D gene is left open where the match is weak. Expanded clones are given a class, and other clones once, few, many or no size at all.

DNA: TGCGCCAGCAGCCAGTTAGGGGGCATTCAGGAGACCCAGTACTTC; CDR3: CASSQLGGIQETQYF; size: few; D: TRBD1; J: TRBJ2-5; V: TRBV4-1
DNA: TGTGCCAGCAGGACGACAGGGTCCGATACGCAGTATTTT; CDR3: CASRTTGSDTQYF; size: few; D: TRBD1; J: TRBJ2-3; V: TRBV6-5
DNA: TGTGCCAGCAGCTTAGTGGGGGCAAACACAGATACGCAGTATTTT; CDR3: CASSLVGANTDTQYF; size: .; D: .; J: TRBJ2-3; V: TRBV13
DNA: TGTGCCAGTAGTATAGTGGAGCGGGGGGATAACAATGAGCAGTTCTTC; CDR3: CASSIVERGDNNEQFF; size: .; D: TRBD2; J: TRBJ2-1; V: TRBV19
DNA: TGTGCCAGTAGTGTCCGCCGGGACAGCAGTGGCTACACCTTC; CDR3: CASSVRRDSSGYTF; size: .; D: TRBD1; J: TRBJ1-2; V: TRBV19
DNA: TGTGCCAGCAGTTTATCCGGGGGGCGAGTCTACGAGCAGTACTTC; CDR3: CASSLSGGRVYEQYF; size: .; D: .; J: TRBJ2-7; V: TRBV27
DNA: TGCAGCGTTAGGGGAGGGAGCTCCTACGAGCAGTACTTC; CDR3: CSVRGGSSYEQYF; size: .; D: TRBD2; J: TRBJ2-7; V: TRBV29-1
DNA: TGTGCCAGCAGCGCAAGGGGGACCACTGAAGCTTTCTTT; CDR3: CASSARGTTEAFF; size: once; D: .; J: TRBJ1-1; V: TRBV5-5
DNA: TGTGCCAGCAGCTGGGGGGAGAGGGACTATGGCTACACCTTC; CDR3: CASSWGERDYGYTF; size: .; D: .; J: TRBJ1-2; V: TRBV5-6
DNA: .; CDR3: CASSDFGPGETGELFF; size: .; D: .; J: TRBJ2-2; V: TRBV6-4
DNA: TGTGCCAGCAGCTTAGCGGGAGACAACCGGCCCCAGCATTTT; CDR3: CASSLAGDNRPQHF; size: few; D: .; J: TRBJ1-5; V: TRBV7-9
DNA: TGCGCCAGCAGCCAAGTCCTCAGGGGGTCGAACACTGAAGCTTTCTTT; CDR3: CASSQVLRGSNTEAFF; size: .; D: TRBD1; J: TRBJ1-1; V: TRBV4-1
DNA: TGTGCCAGCAGCTCGCGACAGGGGAGCGTTACGCAGTATTTT; CDR3: CASSSRQGSVTQYF; size: .; D: TRBD1; J: TRBJ2-3; V: TRBV7-9
DNA: TGCGCCAGCAGCTTGGTAGCTAGCGGCACAGATACGCAGTATTTT; CDR3: CASSLVASGTDTQYF; size: .; D: .; J: TRBJ2-3; V: TRBV5-1
DNA: TGCGCCAGCAGCTTGAGAGGGGCTAGCGGGGGGACCTACAATGAGCAGTTCTTC; CDR3: CASSLRGASGGTYNEQFF; size: .; D: TRBD2; J: TRBJ2-1; V: TRBV5-1
DNA: TGTGCCAGCAGTGACCGGGACAGGGGAGTTAGCTACACCTTC; CDR3: CASSDRDRGVSYTF; size: few; D: TRBD1; J: TRBJ1-2; V: TRBV2
DNA: TGTGCCAGCAGCTTTTCCGGGACAGATAATTCACCCCTCCACTTT; CDR3: CASSFSGTDNSPLHF; size: .; D: TRBD1; J: TRBJ1-6; V: TRBV11-2
DNA: TGTGCCTGGAACGTGGCGGGGGGGTTGCAGTTCTTC; CDR3: CAWNVAGGLQFF; size: .; D: TRBD2; J: TRBJ2-1; V: TRBV30
DNA: TGCACCAGCAGCCTGAGGGTCCGACGCAATTCACCCCTCCACTTT; CDR3: CTSSLRVRRNSPLHF; size: .; D: .; J: TRBJ1-6; V: TRBV1
DNA: TGTGCCAGTAGCCCCTCTGAGGGGAGGAAAAACTACGAGCAGTACTTC; CDR3: CASSPSEGRKNYEQYF; size: .; D: .; J: TRBJ2-7; V: TRBV19